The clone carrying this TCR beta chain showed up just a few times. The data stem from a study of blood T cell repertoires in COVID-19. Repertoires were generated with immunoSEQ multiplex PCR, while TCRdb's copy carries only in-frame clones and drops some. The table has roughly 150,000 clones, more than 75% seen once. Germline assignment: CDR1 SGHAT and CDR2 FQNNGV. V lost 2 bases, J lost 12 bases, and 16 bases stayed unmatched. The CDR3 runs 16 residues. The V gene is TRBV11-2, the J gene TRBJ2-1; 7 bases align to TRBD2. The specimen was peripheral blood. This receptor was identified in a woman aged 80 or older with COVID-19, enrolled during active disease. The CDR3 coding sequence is TGTGCCAGCAGCTTACAAGCGGGGAACCTGGGGGTGGGGCAGTTCTTC. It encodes CASSLQAGNLGVGQFF.